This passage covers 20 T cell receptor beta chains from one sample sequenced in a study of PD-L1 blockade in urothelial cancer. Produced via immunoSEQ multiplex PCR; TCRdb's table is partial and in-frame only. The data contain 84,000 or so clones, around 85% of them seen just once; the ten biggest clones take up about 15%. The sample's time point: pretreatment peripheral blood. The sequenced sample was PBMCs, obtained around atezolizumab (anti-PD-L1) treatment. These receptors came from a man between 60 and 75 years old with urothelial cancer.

DNA for the CDR3: TGTGCCAGTAGAACCCAAACAGGGAGCTACGAGCAGTACTTC. Its protein is CASRTQTGSYEQYF. This rearrangement joins TRBV19 to TRBJ2-7; tentative D call: TRBD1 (6 bases). Germline V gives CDR1 LNHDA, CDR2 SQIVND (reference sequence). Trimming left V 6 bases short and J 3 bases short, with 15 bases between. The CDR3 consists of 14 residues.

The CDR3 region has the DNA TGTGCCAGCAGCCCTAGAGGAATGAATCAGCCCCAGCATTTT. Its protein is CASSPRGMNQPQHF. The chain combines TRBV7-9 with TRBJ1-5; D is ambiguous. V was pared by 5 bases and J by 4 bases, with 12 bases between. There are 14 residues in the CDR3. Germline lookup yields CDR1 SEHNR and CDR2 FQNEAQ (reference sequence).

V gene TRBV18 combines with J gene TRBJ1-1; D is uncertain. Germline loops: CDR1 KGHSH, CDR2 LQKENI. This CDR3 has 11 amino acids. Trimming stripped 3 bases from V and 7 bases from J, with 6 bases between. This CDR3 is CASSPADEAFF. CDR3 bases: TGTGCCAGCTCACCGGCAGATGAAGCTTTCTTT.

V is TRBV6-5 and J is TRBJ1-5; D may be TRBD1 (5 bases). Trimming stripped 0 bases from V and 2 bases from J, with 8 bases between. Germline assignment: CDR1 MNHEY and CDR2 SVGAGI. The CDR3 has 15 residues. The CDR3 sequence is CASSYSGGGNQPQHF. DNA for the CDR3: TGTGCCAGCAGTTACTCGGGAGGGGGCAATCAGCCCCAGCATTTT.

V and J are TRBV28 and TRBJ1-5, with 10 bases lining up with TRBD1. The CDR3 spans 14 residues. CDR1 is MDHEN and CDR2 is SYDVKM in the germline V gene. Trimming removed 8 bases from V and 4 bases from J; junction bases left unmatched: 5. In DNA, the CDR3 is TGTGCCAGCGGCGGGACAGGGGTTAATCAGCCCCAGCATTTT. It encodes CASGGTGVNQPQHF.

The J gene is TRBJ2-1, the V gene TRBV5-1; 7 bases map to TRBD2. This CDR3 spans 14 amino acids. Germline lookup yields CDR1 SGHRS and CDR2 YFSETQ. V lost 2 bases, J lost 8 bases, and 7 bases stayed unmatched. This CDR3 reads CASSLSGAGYEQFF. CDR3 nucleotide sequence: TGCGCCAGCAGCTTAAGCGGGGCAGGATATGAGCAGTTCTTC.

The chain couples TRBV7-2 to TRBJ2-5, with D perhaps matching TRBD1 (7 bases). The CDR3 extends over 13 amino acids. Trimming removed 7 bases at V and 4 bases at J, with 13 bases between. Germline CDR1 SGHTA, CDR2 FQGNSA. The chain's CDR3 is CASNQGGRETQYF. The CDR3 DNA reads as TGTGCCAGCAACCAGGGGGGCCGAGAGACCCAGTACTTC.

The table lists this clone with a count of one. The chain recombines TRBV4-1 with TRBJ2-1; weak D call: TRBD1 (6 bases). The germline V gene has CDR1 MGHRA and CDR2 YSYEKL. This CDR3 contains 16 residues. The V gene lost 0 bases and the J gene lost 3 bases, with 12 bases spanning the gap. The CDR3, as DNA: TGCGCCAGCAGCCAAGATTCAGGGGCAGACTACAATGAGCAGTTCTTC. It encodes CASSQDSGADYNEQFF.

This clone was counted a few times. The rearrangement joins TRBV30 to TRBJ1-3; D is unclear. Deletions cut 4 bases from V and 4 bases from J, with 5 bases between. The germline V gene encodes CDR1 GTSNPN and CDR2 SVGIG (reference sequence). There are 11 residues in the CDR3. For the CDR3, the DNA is TGTGCCTGGATACAGGGAAACACCATATATTTT. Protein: CAWIQGNTIYF.

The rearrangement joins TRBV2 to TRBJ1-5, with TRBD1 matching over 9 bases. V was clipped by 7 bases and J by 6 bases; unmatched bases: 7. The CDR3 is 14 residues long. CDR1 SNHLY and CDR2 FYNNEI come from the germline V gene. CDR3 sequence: CASKSQGAGQPQHF. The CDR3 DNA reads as TGTGCCAGCAAGTCACAGGGGGCCGGTCAGCCCCAGCATTTT.

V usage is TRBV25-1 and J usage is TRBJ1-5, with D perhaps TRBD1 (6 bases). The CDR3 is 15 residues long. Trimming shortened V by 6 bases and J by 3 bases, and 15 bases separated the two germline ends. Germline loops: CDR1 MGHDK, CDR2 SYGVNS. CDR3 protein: CASRGAGDPNQPQHF. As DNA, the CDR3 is TGTGCCAGCAGGGGGGCAGGGGATCCCAATCAGCCCCAGCATTTT.

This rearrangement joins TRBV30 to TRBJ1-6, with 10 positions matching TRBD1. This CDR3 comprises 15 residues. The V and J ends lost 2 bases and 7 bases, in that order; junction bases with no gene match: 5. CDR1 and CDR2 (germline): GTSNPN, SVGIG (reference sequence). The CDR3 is CAWSRETGGNSPLHF. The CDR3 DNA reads TGTGCCTGGAGTAGGGAGACAGGGGGCAATTCACCCCTCCACTTT. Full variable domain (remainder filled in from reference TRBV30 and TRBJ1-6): SQTIHQWPATLVQPVGSPLSLECTVEGTSNPNLYWYRQAAGRGLQLLFYSVGIGQISSEVPQNLSASRPQDRQFILSSKKLLLSDSGFYLCAWSRETGGNSPLHFGNGTRLTVT.

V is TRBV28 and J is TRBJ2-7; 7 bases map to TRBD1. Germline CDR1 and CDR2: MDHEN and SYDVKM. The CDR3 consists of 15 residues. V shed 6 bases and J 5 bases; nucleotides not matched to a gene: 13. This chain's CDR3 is CASSPPRQGLDEQYF. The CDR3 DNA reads TGTGCCAGCAGCCCCCCCAGACAGGGTCTGGACGAGCAGTACTTC.

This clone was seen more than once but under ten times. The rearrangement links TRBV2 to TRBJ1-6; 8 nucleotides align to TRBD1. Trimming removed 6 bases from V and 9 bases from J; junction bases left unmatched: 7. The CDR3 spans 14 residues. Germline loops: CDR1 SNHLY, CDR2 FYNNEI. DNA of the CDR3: TGTGCCAGCAGCGGACAGGGTGATAGTTCACCCCTCCACTTT. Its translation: CASSGQGDSSPLHF.

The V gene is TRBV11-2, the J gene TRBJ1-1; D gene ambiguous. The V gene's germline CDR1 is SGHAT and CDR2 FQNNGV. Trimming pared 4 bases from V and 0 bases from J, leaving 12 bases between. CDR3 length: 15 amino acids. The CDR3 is CASSSLRRVNTEAFF. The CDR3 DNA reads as TGTGCCAGCAGCTCCCTGCGCCGGGTGAACACTGAAGCTTTCTTT.

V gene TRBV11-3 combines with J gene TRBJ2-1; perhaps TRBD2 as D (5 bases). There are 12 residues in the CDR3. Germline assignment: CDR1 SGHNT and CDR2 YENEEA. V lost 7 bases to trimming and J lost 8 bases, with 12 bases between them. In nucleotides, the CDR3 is TGTGCCAGCAACAAACTAGTCGATGAGCAGTTCTTC. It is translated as CASNKLVDEQFF. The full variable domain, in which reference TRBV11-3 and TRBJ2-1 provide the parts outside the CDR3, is EAGVVQSPRYKIIEKKQPVAFWCNPISGHNTLYWYLQNLGQGPELLIRYENEEAVDDSQLPKDRFSAERLKGVDSTLKIQPAELGDSAVYLCASNKLVDEQFFGPGTRLTVL.

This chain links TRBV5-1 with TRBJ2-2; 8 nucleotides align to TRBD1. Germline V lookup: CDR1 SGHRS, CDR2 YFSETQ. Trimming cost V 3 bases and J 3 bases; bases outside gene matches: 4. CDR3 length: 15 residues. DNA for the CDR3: TGCGCCAGCAGCTCAACAGGGGGGCACACCGGGGAGCTGTTTTTT. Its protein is CASSSTGGHTGELFF.

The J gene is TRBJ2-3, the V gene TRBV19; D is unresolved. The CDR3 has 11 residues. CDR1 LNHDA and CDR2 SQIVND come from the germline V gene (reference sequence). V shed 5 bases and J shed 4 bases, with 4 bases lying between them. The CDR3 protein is CASSSSDTQYF. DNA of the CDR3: TGTGCCAGTAGTTCCTCAGATACGCAGTATTTT.

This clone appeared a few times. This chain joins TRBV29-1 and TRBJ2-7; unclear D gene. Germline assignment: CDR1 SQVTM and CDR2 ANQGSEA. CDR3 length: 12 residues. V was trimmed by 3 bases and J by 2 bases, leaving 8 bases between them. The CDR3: CSVEAEAYEQYF. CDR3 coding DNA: TGCAGCGTTGAGGCGGAAGCCTACGAGCAGTACTTC.

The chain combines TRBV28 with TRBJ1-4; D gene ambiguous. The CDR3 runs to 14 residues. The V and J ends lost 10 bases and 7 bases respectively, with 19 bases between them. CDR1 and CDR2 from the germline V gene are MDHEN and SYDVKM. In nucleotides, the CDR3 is TGTGCCACCAACATGGGAGGGTCTGTTGAAAAACTGTTTTTT. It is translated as CATNMGGSVEKLFF.